These T cell receptor beta chains were read from a single sample in a study of T-cell reconstitution after alpha-beta-depleted transplantation in children. TCRdb fed the PCR reads into MiXCR, producing one record per CDR3 protein. The data contain over 550,000 distinct CDR3 sequences, 8% to 11% of them singletons. The sequenced sample was PBMCs from the stem cell graft donor, obtained from the stem cell graft. The receptors derive from a human donor who donated a stem cell graft to a child with acute myeloid leukemia. The CDR3 runs from the conserved cysteine through the conserved F or W.

v_gene | len | CDR3aa
TRBV27 | 14 | CASSRAGMGSPLHF
TRBV29-1 | 11 | CSGGTGYGYTF
TRBV6-2/TRBV6-3 | 15 | CASTRTNAGGYEQYF
TRBV6-5 | 16 | CASSYSWAGSSYEQYF
TRBV20-1 | 13 | CSAPGDGNTEAFF
TRBV20-1 | 14 | CSASKQGSLYGYTF
TRBV7-2 | 16 | CASSLNWDLRKWELFF
TRBV4-2 | 15 | CASSPDPGVLGEQYF
TRBV12-3/TRBV12-4 | 13 | CASSLEDLGGYTF
TRBV20-1 | 15 | CSARDGTSVRGEQYF
TRBV12-3/TRBV12-4 | 14 | CASSLLTGGGGAFF
TRBV15 | 14 | CASKREGRVNEQFF
TRBV6-1 | 16 | CASSPGLAGAIDTQYF
TRBV29-1 | 16 | CSVVPLSGTNTGELFF
TRBV7-2 | 17 | CASSHDASRITYNEQFF
TRBV12-3/TRBV12-4 | 11 | CASSPRNEQFF
TRBV20-1 | 16 | CSARKQGSLSSYEQYF
TRBV20-1 | 14 | CSARLPDYPYEQYF
TRBV2 | 13 | CASLRRGTDTQYF
TRBV2 | 12 | CASSQATYEQYF
TRBV6-2/TRBV6-3 | 15 | CASSYIGIMNTEAFF
TRBV2 | 14 | CASTEQGVNQPQHF
TRBV12-3/TRBV12-4 | 16 | CASSPLGRSLPDTQYF
TRBV20-1 | 16 | CSANTGEKGLYYEQYF
TRBV11-1 | 19 | CASSFRHSPAGEQRDTQYF
TRBV10-3 | 13 | CAIRGSGGYEQYF
TRBV5-1 | 13 | CASSPDASYEQYF
TRBV20-1 | 13 | CSATKALGETQYF
TRBV29-1 | 12 | CSVGKSSETQYF
TRBV2 | 15 | CASSRTGQVRTEAFF
TRBV7-2 | 11 | CASSRDLEQFF
TRBV24-1 | 16 | CATSGIAGTGLETQYF
TRBV10-3 | 17 | CAISDEGAPTYPEKLFF
TRBV5-1 | 15 | CASSLDARANNEQFF
TRBV12-3/TRBV12-4 | 14 | CASSPALDNQPQHF
TRBV5-6 | 18 | CASSPRGSGRSEEDTQYF
TRBV30 | 15 | CAWSRAGTTGNEQFF
TRBV4-3 | 15 | CASSQVTGGRSEAFF
TRBV2 | 15 | CASSEVVSVNSPLHF
TRBV7-2 | 17 | CASSLALRGSSTDTQYF
TRBV6-2/TRBV6-3 | 16 | CASSYSGTKGAYEQYF
TRBV20-1 | 14 | CSARSRDWKNIQYF
TRBV2 | 15 | CASSEAGLAGNIQYF
TRBV2 | 13 | CASSSDRGSPLHF
TRBV6-1 | 14 | CASTGGRGTGELFF
TRBV20-1 | 13 | CSAPGATNEKLFF
TRBV5-1 | 15 | CASSLDGGRGETQYF
TRBV5-1 | 15 | CASSRYPEGTGELFF
TRBV24-1 | 13 | CATSGDRGTEAFF
TRBV20-1 | 16 | CSATGLAGAFTDTQYF